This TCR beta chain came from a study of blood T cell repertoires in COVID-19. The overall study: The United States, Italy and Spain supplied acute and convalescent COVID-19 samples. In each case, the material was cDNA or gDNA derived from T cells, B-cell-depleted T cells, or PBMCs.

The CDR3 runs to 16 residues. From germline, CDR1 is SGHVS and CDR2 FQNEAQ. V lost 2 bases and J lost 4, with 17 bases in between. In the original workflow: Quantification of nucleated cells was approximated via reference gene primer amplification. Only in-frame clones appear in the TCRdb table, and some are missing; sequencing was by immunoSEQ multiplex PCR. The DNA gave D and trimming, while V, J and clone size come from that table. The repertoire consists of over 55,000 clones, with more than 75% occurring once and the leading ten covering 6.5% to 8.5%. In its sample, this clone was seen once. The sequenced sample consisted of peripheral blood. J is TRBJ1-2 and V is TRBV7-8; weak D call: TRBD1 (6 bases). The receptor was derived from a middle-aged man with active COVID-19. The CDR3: CASSLSGQPIFYGYTF. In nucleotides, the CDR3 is TGTGCCAGCAGCTTATCCGGACAGCCGATATTCTATGGCTACACCTTC.